The next 5 T cell receptor beta chains were all read from a single sample in a study of blood T cells in healthy people across ages (dated by TCRdb to about 2015). The library was produced with 5' RACE. Instrument on record: Illumina HiSeq 2500. A second 7 to 11 cycle PCR used a sample-barcoded 5' primer and a J-beta primer mix. TCRdb reran the public reads through fastp at Q25 and MiXCR, keeping productive beta chains. Rows with a matching CDR3 protein are joined into one entry that keeps the most common DNA and genes. This sample comprises around 990,000 distinct CDR3 sequences, approximately 26% of them detected only once. The biggest ten clones account for 0.75% of the sample. This sample was also put to use in a study of T cells of mothers and their children.

The sequenced sample was blood. The receptors shown here come from a girl aged 2 to 9 in good health.

The V gene is TRBV20-1, the J gene TRBJ1-1; tentatively, D is TRBD1 (6 bases). CDR3 length equals 10 residues. CDR1 is DFQATT and CDR2 is SNEGSKA in the germline V gene (reference sequence). CDR3 nucleotide sequence: TGCAGCACCGGGGGCGCGATGTCTTTCTTT. Encoded protein: CSTGGAMSFF.

This clonotype has just a few counts. The CDR3 bases are TGTGCCATCAGTGGACGCCTAGGGCTTGAGACGGCAAACTATGGCTACACCTTC. This sequence encodes CAISGRLGLETANYGYTF. The chain uses TRBV10-3 and TRBJ1-2, with D hard to call. V gave up 4 bases and J gave up 2 bases, with 23 bases separating them. There are 18 residues in the CDR3. Germline-derived CDR1 and CDR2 are ENHRY and SYGVKD.

The V gene is TRBV27, the J gene TRBJ2-7; 7 bases line up with TRBD1. CDR1 is MNHEY, CDR2 SMNVEV, per germline (reference sequence). The CDR3 runs 15 residues. With V trimmed by 3 bases and J by 0 bases, 5 bases remained unmatched. The DNA of the CDR3 is TGTGCCAGCAGTTTGAGGGGGCTTAGCTCCTACGAGCAGTACTTC. Encoded protein: CASSLRGLSSYEQYF.

The V call is TRBV29-1, the J call TRBJ2-5; 8 bases are a match to TRBD2. The J call could be wrong; TRBJ2-7 is a better fit for the DNA end. The CDR3 totals 15 residues. The germline V gene encodes CDR1 SQVTM and CDR2 ANQGSEA. The CDR3 DNA reads TGCAGCGTCGCAGTCCTCGCGGGGGGCTCATACGAGCAGTACTTC. Translation: CSVAVLAGGSYEQYF.

This clonotype was found a few times. The chain has TRBV20-1 and TRBJ2-3; D unresolved. Germline assignment: CDR1 DFQATT and CDR2 SNEGSKA (reference sequence). V lost 2 bases, J lost 4 bases, and 7 bases lay in between. CDR3 length: 12 residues. The DNA of the CDR3 is TGCAGTGCTAGATCACCCGCAGATACGCAGTATTTT. This gives the protein CSARSPADTQYF.